These 12 T cell receptor beta chains were sequenced from one sample in a study of metastatic and nonmetastatic thyroid tumors (TCRdb year 2020). The library was generated by PCR. The instrument given in TCRdb is Illumina HiSeq 4000. Clones were called with MiXCR by TCRdb after fastp trimmed the public reads at Q25, and only in-frame beta chains were retained. The table for this sample lists approximately 41,000 clones; 28% of them were counted only once. The ten biggest clones cover 9.9% of the sample. No patient had received any treatment before thyroid surgery. The sample comprised blood. The receptors shown here come from a male donor with papillary thyroid cancer or a benign thyroid nodule (not recorded which). Some clones in this sample may be carry-over from other donors' samples.

CDR3 residues: CASSPTSPAYEQYF. In nucleotides, the CDR3 is TGCGCCAGCAGTCCCACCAGCCCAGCGTACGAGCAGTACTTC. The V gene is TRBV4-1, the J gene TRBJ2-7; D not resolved. Germline V gene data show CDR1 as MGHRA and CDR2 as YSYEKL. This CDR3 is built from 14 residues. The ends were cut back, 6 bases at V and 4 bases at J, with 16 bases in the middle.

The chain is built from TRBV28 and TRBJ2-7; possibly TRBD2 for D (5 bases). Per the germline V gene, CDR1 is MDHEN and CDR2 is SYDVKM. Between the trimmed V and J ends, which lost 6 bases and 7 bases, there was a span of 10 bases. The CDR3 is made up of 11 amino acids. The CDR3 nucleotides read TGTGCCAGCAGAACCCGGAGGGAGCAGTACTTC. Translation gives CASRTRREQYF. The full variable domain, its missing parts supplied by reference TRBV28 and TRBJ2-7, is DVKVTQSSRYLVKRTGEKVFLECVQDMDHENMFWYRQDPGLGLRLIYFSYDVKMKEKGDIPEGYSVSREKKERFSLILESASTNQTSMYLCASRTRREQYFGPGTRLTVT.

This clone was counted ten times or more. The chain has TRBV20-1 and TRBJ1-1, with unresolved D. The V end was cut by 0 bases, the J end by 4 bases, with 9 bases between. The germline CDR1 and CDR2 sequences are DFQATT and SNEGSKA (reference sequence). The CDR3 extends over 13 amino acids. This CDR3 reads CSARDLAATEAFF. The CDR3 coding sequence is TGCAGTGCTAGAGATCTGGCAGCCACTGAAGCTTTCTTT.

This clone was seen ten or more times. The chain employs TRBV5-4 and TRBJ1-2; TRBD1 matches 7 bases. V dropped 3 bases and J dropped 3; count of bases not matched to a gene: 8. Germline values: CDR1 SGHNT, CDR2 YYREEE (reference sequence). This CDR3 has 15 amino acids. The CDR3 spells CASSSITTGHYGYTF. The DNA of the CDR3 is TGTGCCAGCAGCTCTATTACGACAGGGCACTATGGCTACACCTTC.

The rearrangement joins TRBV7-9 to TRBJ1-1, with D unresolved. CDR1 is SEHNR and CDR2 is FQNEAQ in the germline V gene (reference sequence). Between the trimmed V and J ends, which lost 10 bases and 4 bases, there was a span of 16 bases. The CDR3 is made up of 13 amino acids. The CDR3 DNA sequence: TGTGCCACAGAACCCAAGTTGGGCACTGAAGCTTTCTTT. It yields the protein CATEPKLGTEAFF.

This clone has ten or more counts. This sequence joins TRBV4-1 and TRBJ1-4; D unclear. CDR1 is MGHRA and CDR2 is YSYEKL in the germline V gene. CDR3 length: 14 amino acids. The ends were cut back, 3 bases at V and 3 bases at J, with 8 bases in the middle. CDR3 residues: CASSQQVANEKLFF. The CDR3 nucleotides read TGCGCCAGCAGCCAGCAGGTAGCTAATGAAAAACTGTTTTTT.

This clone was counted at least ten times. The chain combines TRBV27 with TRBJ1-3; TRBD1 matches at 8 bases. This CDR3 spans 15 amino acids. With V trimmed by 7 bases and J by 0 bases, 5 bases remained unmatched. CDR1 is MNHEY, CDR2 SMNVEV, per germline (reference sequence). This chain's CDR3 is CASKTDRGSGNTIYF. CDR3 sequence (DNA): TGTGCCAGCAAGACAGACAGGGGCTCTGGAAACACCATATATTTT.

Worth noting for this clone: With a much larger clone just one base away, this may be a read error. The V gene is TRBV12-3 or TRBV12-4, the J gene TRBJ2-5; D unresolved. There are 15 residues in the CDR3. CDR3 protein: CASSPSRKVKETRYF. The DNA for the CDR3 is TGTGCCAGCAGTCCCTCAAGGAAAGTAAAAGAGACCCGGTACTTC.

This clone was counted a few times. One end of the junction does not line up with germline, which may come from a read error. The rearrangement links TRBV12-3 or TRBV12-4 to TRBJ2-3; D is unclear. The CDR3 is made up of 12 amino acids. CDR3 sequence: CSSSPQTYTQYF. CDR3 nucleotide sequence: TGTTCCAGCAGTCCTCAGACATATACGCAGTATTTT.

Worth noting for this clone: A read error is likely, as this CDR3 ends without the conserved phenylalanine or tryptophan. This chain connects TRBV9 to TRBJ1-4; D may be TRBD1 (6 bases). Per the germline V gene, CDR1 is SGDLS and CDR2 is YYNGEE. Trimming left V 2 bases short and J 5 bases short, with 13 bases between. The CDR3 sequence is 15 residues long. The CDR3 nucleotides are TGTGCCAGCAGCGTCGGCCCAGGGGTCAATGAAAAACTGTTTTGT. It encodes CASSVGPGVNEKLFC.

This clone was detected a few times. The junction does not match germline at one end; this may be a read error. The gene calls are TRBV10-3 and TRBJ2-1, with 9 positions matching TRBD1. The CDR3 consists of 12 residues. Germline CDR1 reads ENHRY; CDR2 reads SYGVKD. CDR3 residues: CATGQGWNEQFF. Written as DNA, the CDR3 is TGTGCCACCGGACAGGGGTGGAATGAGCAGTTTTTC.

This clone has a handful of counts. The chain links TRBV27 to TRBJ1-2; D possibly corresponds to TRBD1 (5 bases). There are 16 residues in the CDR3. The V and J ends lost 5 bases and 4 bases respectively, with 20 bases between them. Germline CDR1 and CDR2: MNHEY and SMNVEV (reference sequence). In DNA form, the CDR3 reads TGTGCCAGCAGTCCATCACAGGCAGGGCAGTTCTATGGCTACACCTTC. It encodes CASSPSQAGQFYGYTF.